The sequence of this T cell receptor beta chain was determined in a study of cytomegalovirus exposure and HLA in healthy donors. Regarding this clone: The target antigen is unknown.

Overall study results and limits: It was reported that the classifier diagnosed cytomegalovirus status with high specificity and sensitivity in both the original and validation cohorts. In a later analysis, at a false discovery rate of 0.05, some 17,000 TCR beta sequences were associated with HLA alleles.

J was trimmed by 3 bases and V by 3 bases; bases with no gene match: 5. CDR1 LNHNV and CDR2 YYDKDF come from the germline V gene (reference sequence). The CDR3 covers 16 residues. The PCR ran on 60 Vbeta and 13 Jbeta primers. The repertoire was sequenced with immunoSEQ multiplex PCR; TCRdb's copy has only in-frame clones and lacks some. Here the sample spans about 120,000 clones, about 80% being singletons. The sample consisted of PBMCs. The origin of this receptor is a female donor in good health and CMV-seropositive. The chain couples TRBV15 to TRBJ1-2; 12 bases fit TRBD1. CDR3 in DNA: TGTGCCACCAGCAGGGGACAGGGGGCCCTTGACTATGGCTACACCTTC. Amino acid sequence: CATSRGQGALDYGYTF.